The 9 T cell receptor beta chains reported below all come from one sample, sequenced in a study of blood T cells in healthy people across ages. Next came a second PCR, run for about 6 to 11 cycles, which used a sample-barcoded 5' primer along with a J-beta primer mix. TCRdb re-called the 5' RACE reads with MiXCR, one entry per CDR3 protein. The top ten hold around 0.75% of the sample, which has about 1 million distinct CDR3 sequences, under 30% seen once. Separately, the same data were catalogued under a study of T cells of mothers and their children.

Sequencing input: blood. The receptor set was obtained from a girl aged 2 to 9 in good health.

This clonotype was detected ten times or more. The chain recombines TRBV4-3 with TRBJ2-7; no clear D. V was trimmed by 3 bases and J by 4 bases, leaving 13 bases between them. The CDR3 spans 14 residues. The germline gives CDR1 LGHNA, CDR2 YSLEER. CDR3 bases: TGCGCCAGCAGCCAGAATTTAGGGCGATACGAGCAGTACTTC. Protein: CASSQNLGRYEQYF.

The chain employs TRBV20-1 and TRBJ2-5; D unclear. Matching the DNA end better, TRBJ2-1 makes the J call doubtful. Germline values: CDR1 DFQATT, CDR2 SNEGSKA (reference sequence). The CDR3 runs to 10 residues. CDR3 in amino acids: CSAIQSEQFF. The CDR3 DNA is TGCAGTGCTATTCAGTCTGAGCAGTTCTTC.

The gene calls are TRBV20-1 and TRBJ2-5; D not resolved. Germline values: CDR1 DFQATT, CDR2 SNEGSKA (reference sequence). Deletions cut 6 bases from V and 0 bases from J, with 8 bases between. This CDR3 comprises 12 residues. In nucleotides, the CDR3 is TGCAGTGCCATACATGACCAAGAGACCCAGTACTTC. It translates to CSAIHDQETQYF.

This clonotype was seen only a few times. The chain is built from TRBV7-8 and TRBJ1-2, with 7 bases aligning to TRBD1. V was clipped by 5 bases and J by 4 bases; unmatched bases: 16. Looked up from germline, CDR1 is SGHVS and CDR2 is FQNEAQ. CDR3 length: 17 amino acids. CDR3 loop: CASSLFAIGGAGYGYTF. In DNA form, the CDR3 reads TGTGCCAGCAGCCTATTCGCCATAGGGGGCGCCGGCTATGGCTACACCTTC.

The chain combines TRBV4-1 with TRBJ2-3, with 8 bases identical to TRBD2. Germline CDR1 reads MGHRA; CDR2 reads YSYEKL. With V trimmed by 1 base and J by 2 bases, 5 bases remained unmatched. The CDR3 length is 16 residues. CDR3 residues: CASSQGGLALTDTQYF. The CDR3 nucleotides read TGCGCCAGCAGCCAAGGTGGACTAGCTCTCACAGATACGCAGTATTTT.

V gene TRBV7-2 combines with J gene TRBJ1-3, with a weak D call TRBD1 (6 bases). The CDR3 consists of 15 residues. The V end lost 5 bases, the J end lost 2 bases, and 13 bases lay between the germline ends. Per germline, CDR1 SGHTA and CDR2 FQGNSA. CDR3 in amino acids: CASSASGQPGNTIYF. In nucleotides, the CDR3 is TGTGCCAGCAGCGCGTCCGGACAGCCTGGAAACACCATATATTTT.

The table lists this clonotype with a few counts. The V gene is TRBV25-1, the J gene TRBJ2-7; 7 nucleotides align to TRBD2. The J segment lost 2 bases and the V segment lost 2 bases, leaving 3 bases of the junction unmatched. Germline-derived CDR1 and CDR2 are MGHDK and SYGVNS. There are 14 residues in the CDR3. CDR3 sequence (DNA): TGTGCCAGCAGTGAACCGGGAGGAACCTACGAGCAGTACTTC. Protein product: CASSEPGGTYEQYF.

The J gene is TRBJ2-5, the V gene TRBV7-6; 8 nucleotides align to TRBD2. Gene TRBJ2-1 matches the end of the DNA better, so the J call may be wrong. Germline lookup yields CDR1 SGHVS and CDR2 FNYEAQ. The CDR3 sequence is 15 residues long. The CDR3: CASSLGGGLVGEQFF. Here the CDR3 DNA reads TGTGCCAGCAGCTTGGGGGGGGGACTAGTAGGTGAGCAGTTCTTC.

In its sample, this clonotype was seen a few times. This chain links TRBV7-9 with TRBJ1-1; D may be TRBD1 (6 bases). V dropped 2 bases and J dropped 4 bases, with 14 bases sitting between them. The CDR3 extends over 15 amino acids. Germline-derived CDR1 and CDR2 are SEHNR and FQNEAQ (reference sequence). CDR3 nucleotide sequence: TGTGCCAGCAGCTTAAGTCAGGGGAGGGGCACTGAAGCTTTCTTT. The encoded protein is CASSLSQGRGTEAFF.